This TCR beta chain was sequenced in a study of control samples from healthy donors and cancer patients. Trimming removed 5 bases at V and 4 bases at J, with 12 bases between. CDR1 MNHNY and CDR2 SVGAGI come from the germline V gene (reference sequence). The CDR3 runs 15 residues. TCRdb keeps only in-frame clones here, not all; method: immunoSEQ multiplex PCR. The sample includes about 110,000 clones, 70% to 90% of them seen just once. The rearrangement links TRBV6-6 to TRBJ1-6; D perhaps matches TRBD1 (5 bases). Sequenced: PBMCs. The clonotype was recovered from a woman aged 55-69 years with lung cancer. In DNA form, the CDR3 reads TGTGCCAGCAGTCCTCAGGACACTTATAATTCACCCCTCCACTTT. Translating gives CASSPQDTYNSPLHF.